This T cell receptor beta chain appears in the sequencing data of a study of shared clonotypes between healthy human individuals. Libraries were prepared by immunoSEQ multiplex PCR; TCRdb keeps only in-frame clonotypes and omits some of them. The sample shows some 550,000 clones, around 97% of them seen only once. The CDR3 loop spans 16 amino acids. Trimming pared 4 bases from V and 2 bases from J, leaving 16 bases between. Germline lookup yields CDR1 SGHVS and CDR2 FQNEAQ. V is TRBV7-8 and J is TRBJ2-3; no reliable D call. The sequence was obtained from a woman in her thirties in good health. Sequenced sample: naive CD4+ T cells sorted from blood. Noted subset: CD45RA+ positively selected. The CDR3 nucleotides are TGTGCCAGCAGCTCCCTTTCTTTCGGTGCCACAGATACGCAGTATTTT. It translates to CASSSLSFGATDTQYF.